This is a list of T cell receptor beta chains from one sample in a study of PD-1 blockade in mismatch repair-deficient tumors. Only in-frame clones appear in the TCRdb table, and some are missing; sequencing was by immunoSEQ multiplex PCR. This table has roughly 84,000 clones, 81% appearing once. The material sequenced was peripheral blood, taken 12 weeks after starting pembrolizumab. The receptor source for this set is an adult with mismatch repair-deficient cancer. CDR3s include the opening cysteine and the closing phenylalanine or tryptophan. A D gene is named only where the DNA matches it firmly. For some rows the clone size is stated as once, few or many, or as a class when expanded; others skip it.

V	D	J	size	CDR3	DNA
TRBV6-1	.	TRBJ2-5	.	CASRDSGHETQYF	TGTGCCAGCCGAGACTCAGGTCACGAGACCCAGTACTTC
TRBV19	.	TRBJ1-1	once	CASSVTTLNTEAFF	TGTGCCAGTAGTGTCACTACACTGAACACTGAAGCTTTCTTT
TRBV30	TRBD1	TRBJ1-1	.	CAWSGDRGNTEAFF	TGTGCCTGGAGTGGGGACAGAGGCAACACTGAAGCTTTCTTT
TRBV28	.	TRBJ2-3	.	CASSLKPDADTQYF	TGTGCCAGCAGTTTGAAACCGGACGCAGATACGCAGTATTTT
TRBV7-3	TRBD1	TRBJ1-1	.	CASSWTGIEYTEAFF	TGTGCCAGCAGCTGGACAGGGATTGAGTACACTGAAGCTTTCTTT
TRBV11-2	.	TRBJ2-7	.	CASSLVKGWWVYEQYF	TGTGCCAGCAGCTTAGTGAAGGGATGGTGGGTCTACGAGCAGTACTTC
TRBV30	.	TRBJ1-5	few	CAWTGAGNQPQHF	TGTGCCTGGACAGGGGCGGGCAATCAGCCCCAGCATTTT
TRBV5-4	.	TRBJ1-1	.	CASSLPFDRPGAEAFF	TGTGCCAGCAGCTTGCCCTTTGACAGGCCCGGGGCTGAAGCTTTCTTT
TRBV5-6	.	TRBJ2-3	once	CASSYTGTYRTDTQYF	TGTGCCAGCAGCTACACCGGGACTTACCGCACAGATACGCAGTATTTT
TRBV9	.	TRBJ2-5	once	CASSGSRDPRYQETQYF	TGTGCCAGCAGCGGGAGCCGGGACCCCAGGTATCAAGAGACCCAGTACTTC
TRBV7-9	.	TRBJ1-1	.	CASSSFLRRNTEAFF	TGTGCCAGCAGCTCGTTCCTGCGTAGGAACACTGAAGCTTTCTTT
TRBV28	TRBD1	TRBJ1-4	.	CASRGQATNEKLFF	TGTGCCAGCAGAGGACAGGCAACTAATGAAAAACTGTTTTTT
TRBV6-5	.	TRBJ2-7	.	CASSYAGGESYEQYF	TGTGCCAGCAGTTACGCAGGAGGTGAGTCCTACGAGCAGTACTTC
TRBV21-1	.	TRBJ2-7	.	CAMGTTRLFYEQYF	TGTGCCATGGGCACCACTAGACTTTTCTACGAGCAGTACTTC
TRBV6-5	.	TRBJ1-5	.	CASSKRTVGDQPQHF	TGTGCCAGCAGTAAAAGGACAGTGGGAGACCAGCCCCAGCATTTT
TRBV7-3	.	TRBJ2-1	once	CASSLRRVGGLTQYNEQFF	TGTGCCAGCAGCTTAAGACGGGTTGGTGGGTTAACACAGTACAATGAGCAGTTCTTC
TRBV5-6	TRBD1	TRBJ1-2	.	CASSPGTAYGYTF	TGTGCCAGCAGCCCGGGGACAGCTTATGGCTACACCTTC
TRBV4-1	TRBD1	TRBJ2-5	.	CASSQERQGIEETQYF	TGCGCCAGCAGCCAAGAACGACAGGGGATTGAAGAGACCCAGTACTTC
TRBV28	.	TRBJ1-1	.	CAISGRFNTEAFF	TGTGCCATCTCTGGCCGATTCAACACTGAAGCTTTCTTT
TRBV6-5	.	TRBJ2-7	.	CASSYTARPYEQYF	TGTGCCAGCAGTTACACGGCTCGGCCCTACGAGCAGTACTTC
TRBV4-1	.	TRBJ2-7	.	CASSQGTTGYEQYF	TGCGCCAGCAGCCAAGGAACCACAGGGTACGAGCAGTACTTC
TRBV5-4	TRBD2	TRBJ2-7	.	CASSLGSGSQSYEQYF	TGTGCCAGCAGCTTGGGTAGCGGGAGTCAATCCTACGAGCAGTACTTC
TRBV5-5	.	TRBJ2-5	.	CASSQDTSRVRETQYF	TGTGCCAGCAGCCAGGACACTTCGAGAGTTCGAGAGACCCAGTACTTC
TRBV6-1	TRBD1	TRBJ2-7	.	CASSEGTGPYEQYF	TGTGCCAGCTCTGAAGGGACAGGACCCTACGAGCAGTACTTC
TRBV5-1	.	TRBJ2-7	.	CASSPGQIPAYEQYF	TGCGCCAGCAGCCCCGGACAAATACCTGCCTACGAGCAGTACTTC
TRBV7-9	.	TRBJ2-3	.	CATLRPLTDTQYF	TGTGCCACCCTGAGGCCCCTCACAGATACGCAGTATTTT
TRBV6-6	.	TRBJ1-4	.	CASRPHSGGMEKLFF	TGTGCCAGCAGACCACATTCGGGGGGCATGGAAAAACTGTTTTTT
TRBV27	.	TRBJ1-2	.	CASSLTADGSHTF	TGTGCCAGCAGTCTAACCGCAGACGGGAGTCACACCTTC
TRBV7-3	TRBD1	TRBJ2-5	.	CASSLTGQSVETQYF	TGTGCCAGCAGCTTAACGGGACAGTCCGTGGAGACCCAGTACTTC
TRBV27	.	TRBJ1-3	.	CASSFGTGSSGNTIYF	TGTGCCAGCAGTTTTGGGACCGGGAGCTCTGGAAACACCATATATTTT
TRBV19	.	TRBJ1-5	.	CASSKSGGSGNQPQHF	TGTGCCAGTAGTAAGAGCGGGGGTTCCGGCAATCAGCCCCAGCATTTT
TRBV28	TRBD1	TRBJ1-4	.	CASSQTGGAGEKLFF	TGTGCCAGCAGCCAAACAGGGGGCGCAGGGGAAAAACTGTTTTTT
TRBV6-5	TRBD2	TRBJ2-2	few	CASSYGGRGTGELFF	TGTGCCAGCAGTTATGGCGGGAGAGGGACCGGGGAGCTGTTTTTT